This is a list of T cell receptor beta chains from one sample in a study of blood T cell repertoires in COVID-19. Some clones are missing from TCRdb's copy, which holds only in-frame ones; the method was immunoSEQ multiplex PCR. This sample has approximately 180,000 clones, with 78% found just once. Sequenced material: PBMCs or T cells enriched from blood (not recorded which). Receptors originate from a woman in her forties or fifties who had recovered from COVID-19. CDR3s include the opening cysteine and the closing phenylalanine or tryptophan. D genes are given only for firm matches. Clone size appears in some rows only: once, few, many, or a class for an expanded clone.

cdr3_aa cdr3_nt j_call v_call d_call clone_size
CASSRGGSSYNEQFF TGTGCCAGTAGTCGGGGCGGGAGCTCCTACAATGAGCAGTTCTTC TRBJ2-1 TRBV19 TRBD2 NA
CASSQALTSGVQGSNEQFF TGTGCCAGCAGTCAAGCCCTGACTAGCGGGGTGCAAGGGAGCAATGAGCAGTTCTTC TRBJ2-1 TRBV28 TRBD2 NA
CASSVPGLGVYNEQFF TGCGCCAGCAGCGTACCGGGACTAGGGGTCTACAATGAGCAGTTCTTC TRBJ2-1 TRBV4-1 TRBD2 few
CASSFLRPGQGKDGYTF TGTGCCAGCAGCTTTCTGCGGCCGGGACAGGGAAAGGATGGCTACACCTTC TRBJ1-2 TRBV7-8 TRBD1 NA
CASSQVGTAIEKLFF TGCGCCAGCAGCCAAGTTGGGACAGCAATTGAAAAACTGTTTTTT TRBJ1-4 TRBV4-1 TRBD1 NA
CASSSGNIQYF TGTGCCAGCAGCTCCGGAAACATTCAGTACTTC TRBJ2-4 TRBV7-9 NA NA
CASSTVRGWNSPLHF TGTGCCAGCTCGACAGTCAGGGGGTGGAATTCACCCCTCCACTTT TRBJ1-6 TRBV18 TRBD1 once
CASRSGQGHEQYF TGCGCCAGCAGATCTGGACAGGGCCACGAGCAGTACTTC TRBJ2-7 TRBV5-1 TRBD1 NA
CASRQAGQGHGYTF TGTGCCAGCAGACAAGCGGGACAGGGACATGGCTACACCTTC TRBJ1-2 TRBV28 TRBD1 NA
CASSIQGTSGSEVYEQYF TGTGCCAGCAGCATACAGGGGACTAGCGGGAGTGAGGTCTACGAGCAGTACTTC TRBJ2-7 TRBV5-5 TRBD2 many
CASSLGQGETYEQYF TGTGCCAGCAGCTTAGGACAGGGGGAGACCTACGAGCAGTACTTC TRBJ2-7 TRBV7-2 TRBD1 NA
CASSSDRVGNTEAFF TGTGCCAGCAGTTCCGACAGGGTTGGGAACACTGAAGCTTTCTTT TRBJ1-1 TRBV6-5 TRBD1 NA
CASSDDFSNQPQHF TGTGCCAGCAGCGACGACTTTAGCAATCAGCCCCAGCATTTT TRBJ1-5 TRBV11-2 NA few
CASSQGTGRSGELFF TGTGCCAGCAGTCAAGGGACAGGGAGGTCCGGGGAGCTGTTTTTT TRBJ2-2 TRBV4-2 TRBD1 NA
CASSLASGLAGGKNNEQFF TGTGCCAGCAGCTTAGCGTCTGGTCTAGCGGGAGGGAAAAACAATGAGCAGTTCTTC TRBJ2-1 TRBV7-6 TRBD2 NA
CASSTTTGGYGYTF TGTGCCAGCAGCACAACGACAGGGGGCTATGGCTACACCTTC TRBJ1-2 TRBV11-2 TRBD1 NA
CASSFDRGPYNEQFF TGTGCCAGCAGCTTCGACAGGGGCCCGTACAATGAGCAGTTCTTC TRBJ2-1 TRBV7-3 TRBD1 few
CASSQGSDTEAFF TGTGCCAGCTCACAGGGGTCCGACACTGAAGCTTTCTTT TRBJ1-1 TRBV18 NA NA
CASSQGGVGRQGANILGYTF TGCGCCAGCAGCCAAGGAGGAGTCGGGAGACAGGGGGCTAATATCCTAGGCTACACCTTC TRBJ1-2 TRBV4-1 TRBD1 NA
CASSRRGGAAFF TGTGCCAGCAGTCGAAGAGGGGGAGCAGCTTTCTTT TRBJ1-1 TRBV28 NA NA
CASNRGGGGNTEAFF TGTGCCAGCAACCGAGGGGGAGGGGGGAACACTGAAGCTTTCTTT TRBJ1-1 TRBV28 NA NA
CASLSGANVLTF TGCGCCAGCCTCTCTGGGGCCAACGTCCTGACTTTC TRBJ2-6 TRBV5-1 NA NA
CASSPSGTGNTGELFF TGTGCCAGCAGCCCTAGTGGGACAGGGAACACCGGGGAGCTGTTTTTT TRBJ2-2 TRBV9 TRBD1 NA
CASSPGLPTEAFF TGTGCCAGCAGCCCAGGGCTTCCCACTGAAGCTTTCTTT TRBJ1-1 TRBV5-4 NA NA
CASSSLGGVGNTIYF TGTGCCAGCAGCTCCCTAGGAGGGGTCGGAAACACCATATATTTT TRBJ1-3 TRBV7-9 NA NA
CASSGRDFMTDTQYF TGTGCCAGCAGTGGAAGAGACTTCATGACAGATACGCAGTATTTT TRBJ2-3 TRBV2 NA once
CASSSGVRTWDTEAFF TGTGCCAGCAGTTCCGGAGTCAGGACATGGGACACTGAAGCTTTCTTT TRBJ1-1 TRBV27 NA once
CASSIGGHYEQYF TGTGCCAGTAGTATTGGGGGACACTACGAGCAGTACTTC TRBJ2-7 TRBV19 NA once
CATSRDPGRWEQFF TGTGCCACCAGCAGAGATCCGGGTCGGTGGGAGCAGTTCTTC TRBJ2-1 TRBV15 NA NA
CASRGLAGAQNTDTQYF TGTGCCAGCAGGGGACTAGCGGGAGCCCAAAACACAGATACGCAGTATTTT TRBJ2-3 TRBV28 TRBD2 few
CASSTTTGSWSPLEQYF TGTGCCAGCAGTACAACCACAGGGTCCTGGTCCCCTCTCGAGCAGTACTTC TRBJ2-7 TRBV28 NA NA
CASSIGSNYGYTF TGTGCCAGTAGTATCGGTTCCAATTATGGCTACACCTTC TRBJ1-2 TRBV19 NA NA
CASSFSGTGNTGELFF TGCGCCAGCAGCTTCTCCGGGACAGGGAACACCGGGGAGCTGTTTTTT TRBJ2-2 TRBV5-1 TRBD1 NA
CASSFVGADNSPLHF TGTGCCAGCAGTTTCGTGGGGGCAGATAATTCACCCCTCCACTTT TRBJ1-6 TRBV28 NA NA
CASNTGTGGTGELFF TGTGCCAGCAATACCGGGACAGGGGGAACCGGGGAGCTGTTTTTT TRBJ2-2 TRBV6-5 TRBD1 few
CASSFSGQGRFGGYTF TGCGCCAGCAGCTTTTCCGGACAGGGTCGGTTTGGGGGCTACACCTTC TRBJ1-2 TRBV5-1 TRBD1 NA
CAISLQSSGNTIYF TGTGCCATCAGCCTACAGAGCTCTGGAAACACCATATATTTT TRBJ1-3 TRBV10-3 NA once
CASSPDLSSGNTIYF TGTGCCAGCAGCCCCGACTTGAGCTCTGGAAACACCATATATTTT TRBJ1-3 TRBV7-9 NA NA